This passage covers 6 T cell receptor beta chains from one sample sequenced in a study of blood T cell repertoires in COVID-19. Generated by immunoSEQ multiplex PCR, the TCRdb table keeps only in-frame clones and is missing some. The sample includes about 300,000 clones, 80% to 90% of them seen just once. The sequenced sample was peripheral blood. These receptor sequences come from a man in his forties with acute or convalescent COVID-19.

The V and J genes are TRBV5-1 and TRBJ1-5, with a possible D match to TRBD1 (5 bases). This CDR3 is built from 16 residues. Trimming took 4 bases from V and 0 from J, leaving 14 bases between them. Germline V lookup: CDR1 SGHRS, CDR2 YFSETQ. The CDR3 bases are TGCGCCAGCAGCCCCTTCGGGGGGAATAGCAATCAGCCCCAGCATTTT. Encoded protein: CASSPFGGNSNQPQHF. Together with reference TRBV5-1 and TRBJ1-5, the CDR3 gives the full variable domain: KAGVTQTPRYLIKTRGQQVTLSCSPISGHRSVSWYQQTPGQGLQFLFEYFSETQRNKGNFPGRFSGRQFSNSRSEMNVSTLELGDSALYLCASSPFGGNSNQPQHFGDGTRLSIL.

V and J are TRBV5-6 and TRBJ1-2, with D perhaps TRBD1 (5 bases). V was shortened by 4 bases and J by 2 bases, with 9 bases between the two germline ends. Germline CDR1 reads SGHDT; CDR2 reads YYEEEE. The CDR3 consists of 13 residues. CDR3 region: CASSQGLNYGYTF. CDR3 in DNA: TGTGCCAGCAGCCAGGGTCTAAACTATGGCTACACCTTC.

The table lists this clone with a count of one. The V gene is TRBV11-3, the J gene TRBJ2-2; 14 bases agree with TRBD2. With V trimmed by 3 bases and J by 4 bases, 1 base remained unmatched. CDR3 length: 16 amino acids. Germline CDR1 SGHNT, CDR2 YENEEA. The CDR3 DNA sequence: TGTGCCAGCAGCTTCGGGACTAGCGGGGGCACCGGGGAGCTGTTTTTT. Protein product: CASSFGTSGGTGELFF.

The gene calls are TRBV6-2 or TRBV6-3 and TRBJ2-1; TRBD1 agrees at 11 bases. Germline loops: CDR1 MNHEY, CDR2 SVGEGT. The CDR3 has 16 residues. J gave up 6 bases and V 6 bases, and 10 bases lay outside the gene matches. The CDR3 loop reads CASSDRTGGRGNEQFF. The CDR3 DNA sequence: TGTGCCAGCAGCGATAGGACAGGGGGCCGAGGCAATGAGCAGTTCTTC.

The chain recombines TRBV5-1 with TRBJ1-6, with a weak D call TRBD1 (6 bases). The germline V gene has CDR1 SGHRS and CDR2 YFSETQ. This CDR3 is 15 amino acids long. The V end was cut by 0 bases, the J end by 7 bases, with 11 bases between. For the CDR3, the DNA is TGCGCCAGCAGCTTGGAGCGACAGGCCAATTCACCCCTCCACTTT. Amino acid sequence: CASSLERQANSPLHF.

The chain combines TRBV19 with TRBJ1-5; perhaps TRBD1 as D (5 bases). Germline V gene sequence: CDR1 LNHDA, CDR2 SQIVND (reference sequence). Trimming pared 1 base from V and 9 bases from J, leaving 10 bases between. The CDR3 spans 13 residues. DNA of the CDR3: TGTGCCAGTAGTATAGGGGGCAAAGGGCCCCAGCATTTT. Translation: CASSIGGKGPQHF.